The 32 T cell receptor beta chains presented below share a single source sample, sequenced in a study of blood T cell repertoires in COVID-19. Generated by immunoSEQ multiplex PCR, the TCRdb table keeps only in-frame clones and is missing some. The repertoire holds fewer than 300,000 clones, under 90% seen once, with 3.1% in the top ten. The sample was peripheral blood. The receptors were sampled from a young woman with acute or convalescent COVID-19.

The CDR3 spells CASSFSYGDQETQYF. CDR3 DNA sequence: TGTGCCAGCAGCTTTTCCTACGGGGACCAAGAGACCCAGTACTTC. V and J are TRBV7-9 and TRBJ2-5, with D maybe TRBD2 (5 bases). The V end lost 3 bases, the J end lost 0 bases, and 11 bases lay between the germline ends. This CDR3 has 15 residues. Germline-derived CDR1 and CDR2 are SEHNR and FQNEAQ (reference sequence).

V gene TRBV12-5 combines with J gene TRBJ1-3; D perhaps matches TRBD1 (5 bases). V lost 6 bases, J lost 2 bases, and 11 bases lay in between. Germline values: CDR1 LGHNT, CDR2 FRNRAP. The CDR3 has 14 amino acids. CDR3 amino acids: CASGQGGAGNTIYF. CDR3 DNA sequence: TGTGCTAGTGGGCAGGGTGGCGCTGGAAACACCATATATTTT.

The J gene is TRBJ1-5, the V gene TRBV27; TRBD1 aligns across 7 bases. After removal of 5 bases from V and 3 bases from J, the junction contained 10 bases not matched to a gene. The CDR3 loop spans 16 amino acids. The germline CDR1 and CDR2 sequences are MNHEY and SMNVEV (reference sequence). The chain's CDR3 is CASSTLRQGPNQPQHF. In nucleotides, the CDR3 is TGTGCCAGCAGTACCCTGAGACAGGGACCCAATCAGCCCCAGCATTTT.

This chain links TRBV6-2 or TRBV6-3 with TRBJ2-4; the D gene is possibly TRBD1 (5 bases). The CDR3 totals 14 residues. Between the trimmed V and J ends, which lost 4 bases and 8 bases, there was a span of 15 bases. Germline V gene sequence: CDR1 MNHEY, CDR2 SVGEGT. CDR3 nucleotide sequence: TGTGCCAGCAGTTGGGGCCAGGGTTGGGACATTCAGTACTTC. This translates into CASSWGQGWDIQYF.

A note on this clone: Its ends do not fully match the called genes, so a read error is possible. V usage is TRBV9 and J usage is TRBJ2-5, with TRBD2 as a possible D gene (7 bases). Germline values: CDR1 SGDLS, CDR2 YYNGEE. This CDR3 contains 14 residues. CDR3 residues: CASSVGGGQTPVNF. In DNA, the CDR3 is TGTGCCAGCAGCGTAGGCGGGGGCCAGACCCCGGTGAACTTC.

This clone was found once. J is TRBJ2-6 and V is TRBV6-5; no definite D call. This CDR3 has 13 residues. Trimming cost V 7 bases and J 0 bases, with 4 bases left between them. Germline V gene sequence: CDR1 MNHEY, CDR2 SVGAGI. The CDR3 loop reads CASTFSGANVLTF. The CDR3 DNA reads TGTGCCAGCACTTTCTCTGGGGCCAACGTCCTGACTTTC.

V is TRBV29-1 and J is TRBJ2-6; a weak D match, TRBD1 (6 bases). V was shortened by 0 bases and J by 2 bases, with 11 bases between the two germline ends. The CDR3 has 16 residues. CDR1 is SQVTM and CDR2 is ANQGSEA in the germline V gene. Here the CDR3 DNA reads TGCAGCGTTGAAGAATGGGACACCGCTGGGGCCAACGTCCTGACTTTC. Encoded protein: CSVEEWDTAGANVLTF.

The chain employs TRBV5-1 and TRBJ2-7, with TRBD1 matching over 8 bases. Unmatched junction bases numbered 9, after V lost 4 bases and J lost 6 bases. CDR1 is SGHRS, CDR2 YFSETQ, per germline. The CDR3 consists of 14 residues. CDR3 region: CASSTRTGSGEQYF. In DNA form, the CDR3 reads TGCGCCAGCAGCACCCGGACAGGGTCCGGCGAGCAGTACTTC.

The chain links TRBV5-1 to TRBJ2-7; D call uncertain. The CDR3 covers 13 residues. Looked up from germline, CDR1 is SGHRS and CDR2 is YFSETQ. Trimming left V 2 bases short and J 4 bases short, with 10 bases between. This CDR3 reads CASSFDTSYEQYF. CDR3 nucleotides: TGCGCCAGCAGCTTTGACACTTCATACGAGCAGTACTTC.

This clone was observed a single time. The chain employs TRBV11-2 and TRBJ2-7; TRBD2 matches at 7 bases. There are 15 residues in the CDR3. V shed 1 base and J 3 bases; nucleotides not matched to a gene: 6. Germline V gene sequence: CDR1 SGHAT, CDR2 FQNNGV. The CDR3 sequence: CASSLAGGLDYEQYF. The CDR3 DNA sequence: TGTGCCAGCAGCTTAGCGGGAGGCCTAGACTACGAGCAGTACTTC.

The chain is built from TRBV7-2 and TRBJ1-5; D unclear. With 2 bases removed from V and 1 base from J, the gap between germline ends came to 6 bases. The CDR3 totals 14 residues. Germline V gene data show CDR1 as SGHTA and CDR2 as FQGNSA. The CDR3 loop is CASSLLDSNQPQHF. The DNA of the CDR3 is TGTGCCAGCAGCTTACTAGACAGCAATCAGCCCCAGCATTTT. The whole variable domain, filled in from reference TRBV7-2 and TRBJ1-5, reads GAGVSQSPSNKVTEKGKDVELRCDPISGHTALYWYRQSLGQGLEFLIYFQGNSAPDKSGLPSDRFSAERTGGSVSTLTIQRTQQEDSAVYLCASSLLDSNQPQHFGDGTRLSIL.

This rearrangement joins TRBV6-5 to TRBJ2-5; 11 bases match TRBD2. This CDR3 region has 16 residues. The junction had 5 bases not matched to a gene; V was cut back by 0 bases and J by 5 bases. Germline CDR1 is MNHEY and CDR2 is SVGAGI. The CDR3 loop reads CASSYSSSGRGETQYF. CDR3 DNA sequence: TGTGCCAGCAGTTACTCTAGTAGCGGGAGGGGGGAGACCCAGTACTTC.

The genes are TRBV6-5 and TRBJ2-1, with 7 bases fitting TRBD2. CDR1 and CDR2 from the germline V gene are MNHEY and SVGAGI. V gave up 2 bases and J gave up 5 bases; unmatched junction bases: 3. The CDR3 covers 14 residues. The CDR3: CASSYGDYNNEQFF. DNA of the CDR3: TGTGCCAGCAGTTACGGGGACTACAACAATGAGCAGTTCTTC.

The chain employs TRBV6-6 and TRBJ2-5; TRBD2 agrees at 12 bases. CDR1 is MNHNY, CDR2 SVGAGI, per germline (reference sequence). The CDR3 loop spans 16 amino acids. V lost 5 bases and J lost 4; bases outside the gene matches: 8. In DNA, the CDR3 is TGTGCCAGCAGTCGAAGACTAGCGGGAGTACGAGAGACCCAGTACTTC. Its protein product is CASSRRLAGVRETQYF.

V is TRBV6-2 or TRBV6-3 and J is TRBJ1-5, with 9 nucleotides matching TRBD1. V dropped 5 bases and J dropped 5; count of bases not matched to a gene: 7. Per the germline V gene, CDR1 is MNHEY and CDR2 is SVGEGT. This CDR3 is built from 15 residues. The CDR3 is CASSRDREVDQPQHF. The CDR3 coding sequence is TGTGCCAGCAGTCGGGACAGGGAGGTCGATCAGCCCCAGCATTTT.

This clone was observed a few times. Written as DNA, the CDR3 is TGTGCCAGCAGTTACTCACCGGGACTAGCGGACGTCAATGAGCAGTTCTTC. It is translated as CASSYSPGLADVNEQFF. The genes are TRBV6-2 or TRBV6-3 and TRBJ2-1; 11 bases map to TRBD2. The CDR3 extends over 17 amino acids. V shed 0 bases, J shed 6 bases, and the junction held 7 bases outside the gene matches. In germline, CDR1 is MNHEY, CDR2 SVGEGT.

The rearrangement uses TRBV3-1 (or the pseudogene TRBV3-2) and TRBJ2-7; tentative D call: TRBD2 (6 bases). There are 15 residues in the CDR3. V was shortened by 1 base and J by 6 bases, with 16 bases between the two germline ends. The V gene's germline CDR1 is LGHDT and CDR2 YNNKEL (reference sequence). Here the CDR3 reads CASSQGPGTLGEQYF. The CDR3, as DNA: TGTGCCAGCAGCCAAGGTCCAGGGACTTTAGGCGAGCAGTACTTC.

The CDR3 DNA sequence: TGTGCCAGCAGCTTAGGGACTAGATTGATCACCGGGGAGCTGTTTTTT. It yields the protein CASSLGTRLITGELFF. The chain carries TRBV7-2 and TRBJ2-2, with TRBD2 identical over 7 bases. The CDR3 consists of 16 residues. Unmatched junction bases numbered 6, after V lost 1 base and J lost 4 bases. Germline V gives CDR1 SGHTA, CDR2 FQGNSA.

The V gene is TRBV25-1, the J gene TRBJ2-3; D possibly corresponds to TRBD2 (6 bases). V was clipped by 4 bases and J by 1 base, with 15 bases between them. CDR1 is MGHDK and CDR2 is SYGVNS in the germline V gene. The CDR3 contains 16 residues. This CDR3 reads CASSGRRDWGTDTQYF. CDR3 bases: TGTGCCAGCAGTGGGAGGCGGGACTGGGGCACAGATACGCAGTATTTT.

The V gene is TRBV11-3, the J gene TRBJ1-1; TRBD1 aligns across 7 bases. V dropped 1 base and J dropped 1; count of bases not matched to a gene: 6. From germline, CDR1 is SGHNT and CDR2 YENEEA. This CDR3 region has 16 residues. CDR3 residues: CASSLGIGQANTEAFF. The DNA for the CDR3 is TGTGCCAGCAGCTTAGGAATAGGACAGGCGAACACTGAAGCTTTCTTT.

The CDR3 is CASSGVAGFTEAFF. CDR3 nucleotides: TGTGCCAGTAGTGGTGTGGCAGGGTTCACTGAAGCTTTCTTT. The chain employs TRBV19 and TRBJ1-1, with D tentatively TRBD1 (5 bases). The CDR3 runs 14 residues. V was pared by 5 bases and J by 4 bases, with 14 bases between. CDR1 and CDR2 (germline): LNHDA, SQIVND (reference sequence). The full variable domain, in which reference TRBV19 and TRBJ1-1 provide the parts outside the CDR3, is DGGITQSPKYLFRKEGQNVTLSCEQNLNHDAMYWYRQDPGQGLRLIYYSQIVNDFQKGDIAEGYSVSREKKESFPLTVTSAQKNPTAFYLCASSGVAGFTEAFFGQGTRLTVV.

This chain links TRBV7-2 with TRBJ2-7; TRBD1 might be the D (5 bases). The germline V gene encodes CDR1 SGHTA and CDR2 FQGNSA. Trimming left V 0 bases short and J 7 bases short, with 13 bases between. The CDR3 totals 14 residues. The CDR3 region has the DNA TGTGCCAGCAGCTTAGCCACACCATCAGGGGAGCAGTACTTC. Its protein product is CASSLATPSGEQYF.

This rearrangement joins TRBV30 to TRBJ1-5; no definite D call. The V end lost 0 bases, the J end lost 2 bases, and 8 bases lay between the germline ends. The CDR3 covers 14 residues. Germline CDR1 reads GTSNPN; CDR2 reads SVGIG (reference sequence). The CDR3 DNA is TGTGCCTGGAGTGTACAGACGGGCAATCAGCCCCAGCATTTT. It is translated as CAWSVQTGNQPQHF.

The chain recombines TRBV5-1 with TRBJ1-2, with D unresolved. Germline V lookup: CDR1 SGHRS, CDR2 YFSETQ. Trimming cost V 0 bases and J 1 base, with 10 bases left between them. The CDR3 consists of 15 residues. The CDR3 is CASSLDGLLNYGYTF. CDR3 sequence (DNA): TGCGCCAGCAGCTTGGATGGTTTACTTAACTATGGCTACACCTTC. Together with reference TRBV5-1 and TRBJ1-2, the CDR3 gives the full variable domain: KAGVTQTPRYLIKTRGQQVTLSCSPISGHRSVSWYQQTPGQGLQFLFEYFSETQRNKGNFPGRFSGRQFSNSRSEMNVSTLELGDSALYLCASSLDGLLNYGYTFGSGTRLTVV.

This CDR3 reads CASSLVVLVGPGNTEAFF. CDR3 nucleotides: TGTGCCAGCAGCTTAGTTGTGCTTGTGGGGCCAGGGAACACTGAAGCTTTCTTT. The chain combines TRBV7-9 with TRBJ1-1; D is possibly TRBD1 (5 bases). Germline assignment: CDR1 SEHNR and CDR2 FQNEAQ (reference sequence). This CDR3 region has 18 residues. Trimming took 1 base from V and 1 from J, leaving 19 bases between them.

This chain joins TRBV5-1 and TRBJ1-6; 9 bases are shared with TRBD1. V lost 1 base to trimming and J lost 7 bases; unmatched junction nucleotides: 3. The CDR3 runs 15 residues. Germline loops: CDR1 SGHRS, CDR2 YFSETQ. The CDR3 region has the DNA TGCGCCAGCAGCTTGACAGGGGGCGGGAATTCACCCCTCCACTTT. The encoded protein is CASSLTGGGNSPLHF.

The chain has TRBV27 and TRBJ1-4; no firm D call. The CDR3 is 13 amino acids. V dropped 6 bases and J dropped 4 bases, with 9 bases sitting between them. Germline V gives CDR1 MNHEY, CDR2 SMNVEV (reference sequence). In DNA, the CDR3 is TGTGCCAGCAGCCCAAACTATAATGAAAAACTGTTTTTT. Translation gives CASSPNYNEKLFF.

This clone was seen a handful of times. The chain recombines TRBV7-8 with TRBJ2-2; D might be TRBD2 (6 bases). CDR1 is SGHVS and CDR2 is FQNEAQ in the germline V gene. The V gene lost 1 base and the J gene lost 6 bases, with 9 bases spanning the gap. This CDR3 has 14 residues. The CDR3 here is CASSLESSAGELFF. The CDR3 DNA is TGTGCCAGCAGCTTAGAGTCTAGCGCCGGGGAGCTGTTTTTT.

V is TRBV7-9 and J is TRBJ2-7, with D possibly matching TRBD2 (6 bases). Trimming removed 4 bases at V and 5 bases at J, with 15 bases between. Germline-derived CDR1 and CDR2 are SEHNR and FQNEAQ (reference sequence). The CDR3 is 14 amino acids. Here the CDR3 DNA reads TGTGCCAGCAGCTCGGAAACTAGCTACCACGAGCAGTACTTC. It yields the protein CASSSETSYHEQYF.

The chain joins TRBV14 to TRBJ1-2, with D possibly TRBD1 on 5 matching bases. V was pared by 4 bases and J by 4 bases, with 19 bases between. Germline V CDR1 and CDR2: SGHDN, FVKESK. CDR3 length: 16 residues. The CDR3 loop reads CASSRNLYSGGYGYTF. CDR3 nucleotide sequence: TGTGCCAGCAGCCGTAATCTCTACTCCGGGGGCTATGGCTACACCTTC.

The gene calls are TRBV2 and TRBJ2-3, with 7 bases matching TRBD2. CDR1 is SNHLY and CDR2 is FYNNEI in the germline V gene. The CDR3 has 14 residues. V lost 4 bases, J lost 3 bases, and 4 bases stayed unmatched. CDR3 nucleotides: TGTGCCAGCAGTGGGGACTACCTTACAGATACGCAGTATTTT. This encodes CASSGDYLTDTQYF.

The chain employs TRBV3-1 (or the pseudogene TRBV3-2) and TRBJ2-7; 7 bases are shared with TRBD1. Trimming took 4 bases from V and 0 from J; bases not matched to a gene: 6. CDR3 size: 15 residues. Germline V lookup: CDR1 LGHDT, CDR2 YNNKEL (reference sequence). The DNA of the CDR3 is TGTGCCAGCAGCCGACAGGGACAAGGCTCCTACGAGCAGTACTTC. This codes for CASSRQGQGSYEQYF.